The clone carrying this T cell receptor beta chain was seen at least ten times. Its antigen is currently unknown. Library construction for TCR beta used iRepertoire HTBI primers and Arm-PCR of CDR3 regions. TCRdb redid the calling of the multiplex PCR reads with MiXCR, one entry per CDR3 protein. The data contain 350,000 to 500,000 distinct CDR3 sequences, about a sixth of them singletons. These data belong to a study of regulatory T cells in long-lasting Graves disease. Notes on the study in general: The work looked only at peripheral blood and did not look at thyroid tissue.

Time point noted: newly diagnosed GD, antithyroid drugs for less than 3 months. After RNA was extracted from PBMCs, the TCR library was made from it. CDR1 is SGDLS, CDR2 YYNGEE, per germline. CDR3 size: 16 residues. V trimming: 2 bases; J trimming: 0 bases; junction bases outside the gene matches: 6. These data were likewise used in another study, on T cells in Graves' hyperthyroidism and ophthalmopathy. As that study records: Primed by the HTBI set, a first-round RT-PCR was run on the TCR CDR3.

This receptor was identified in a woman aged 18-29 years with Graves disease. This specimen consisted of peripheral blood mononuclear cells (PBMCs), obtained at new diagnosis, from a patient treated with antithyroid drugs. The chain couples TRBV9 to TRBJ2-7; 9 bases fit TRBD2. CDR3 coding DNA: TGTGCCAGCAGCGTCTCGGCGGGAGGGCCCTCCTACGAGCAGTACTTC. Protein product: CASSVSAGGPSYEQYF.